Listed below are T cell receptor beta chains from one sample, sequenced in a study of OX40 agonist ivuxolimab in advanced cancers. Assay: immunoSEQ multiplex PCR; the TCRdb copy retains only in-frame clones and omits some. The sample has nearly 80,000 clones, 84% seen once. Sequenced here: CD4+ or CD8+ T cells sorted from blood, sampled in a trial of the OX40 agonist ivuxolimab. Every receptor here comes from an adult with an advanced solid tumor such as melanoma, head and neck, liver or kidney cancer. The CDR3 runs from the conserved cysteine through the conserved F or W. The D gene is left open where the match is weak. Rows may omit the clone size; those that give it use once, few, many or a size class.

D	V	J	size	CDR3	DNA
TRBD2	TRBV2	TRBJ2-1	-	CASSETSGSANEQFF	TGTGCCAGCAGTGAGACTAGCGGGAGTGCCAATGAGCAGTTCTTC
-	TRBV19	TRBJ1-4	-	CASSRTEGEKLFF	TGTGCCAGTAGTAGGACTGAGGGTGAAAAACTGTTTTTT
-	TRBV28	TRBJ1-1	-	CASTVGGSSTEAFF	TGTGCCAGCACAGTGGGAGGCTCGAGCACTGAAGCTTTCTTT
-	TRBV28	TRBJ2-6	-	CASSMPSTGANVLTF	TGTGCCAGCAGTATGCCCAGTACCGGGGCCAACGTCCTGACTTTC
-	TRBV28	TRBJ1-3	once	CASSTPADGNTIYF	TGTGCCAGCAGTACACCTGCGGACGGAAACACCATATATTTT
-	TRBV11-2	TRBJ1-2	-	CASSLDPQPGYTF	TGTGCCAGCAGCTTAGATCCCCAGCCGGGCTACACCTTC
-	TRBV20-1	TRBJ2-7	-	CSARSFNEQYF	TGCAGTGCTAGATCATTTAACGAGCAGTACTTC
-	TRBV5-1	TRBJ2-5	-	CASSKGGQLFQETQYF	TGCGCCAGCAGCAAAGGAGGACAGCTATTCCAAGAGACCCAGTACTTC
-	TRBV7-8	TRBJ2-1	-	CASSLANVRRIGPSYNEQFF	TGTGCCAGCAGCTTAGCGAACGTGAGGCGGATCGGACCGTCCTACAATGAGCAGTTCTTC
-	TRBV18	TRBJ2-5	-	CASSPAAEETQYF	TGTGCCAGCTCACCAGCGGCAGAAGAGACCCAGTACTTC
TRBD1	TRBV6-6	TRBJ1-2	-	CASSDDRGRANYGYTF	TGTGCCAGCAGCGACGACAGGGGAAGAGCCAACTATGGCTACACCTTC
-	TRBV19	TRBJ2-6	-	CASERSGANVLTF	TGTGCCAGTGAACGTTCTGGGGCCAACGTCCTGACTTTC
TRBD2	TRBV7-2	TRBJ2-7	-	CASSQYGTSGRTTYEQYF	TGTGCCAGCAGCCAGTACGGGACTAGCGGGAGGACTACCTACGAGCAGTACTTC
-	TRBV15	TRBJ1-3	-	CATSSGFFGNTIYF	TGTGCCACCAGCAGCGGGTTCTTCGGAAACACCATATATTTT
-	TRBV13	TRBJ1-2	-	CASSLVGRLNYGYTF	TGTGCCAGCAGCTTAGTGGGACGCCTAAACTATGGCTACACCTTC
-	TRBV5-1	TRBJ2-3	-	CASSLSGPDTQYF	TGCGCCAGCAGCTTAAGTGGTCCAGATACGCAGTATTTT
-	TRBV15	TRBJ1-2	once	CATSRDSWGYTF	TGTGCCACCAGCAGAGATAGTTGGGGCTACACCTTC
-	TRBV7-8	TRBJ2-7	-	CASSLGVYEQYF	TGTGCCAGCAGCTTGGGGGTGTACGAGCAGTACTTC
TRBD2	TRBV4-3	TRBJ2-1	-	CASSRTSGSYNEQFF	TGCGCCAGCAGCCGGACTAGCGGGTCGTACAATGAGCAGTTCTTC
-	TRBV30	TRBJ1-2	once	CAWSASAKNTF	TGTGCCTGGAGCGCGAGTGCAAAGAACACCTTC
-	TRBV6-5	TRBJ1-1	-	CASISNTEAFF	TGTGCCAGCATCAGCAACACTGAAGCTTTCTTT
-	TRBV30	TRBJ1-1	-	CAWIRPGLPNTEAFF	TGTGCCTGGATAAGACCGGGACTTCCGAACACTGAAGCTTTCTTT
-	TRBV6-1	TRBJ1-3	-	CASSEGWGGNTIYF	TGTGCCAGCAGTGAAGGGTGGGGGGGAAACACCATATATTTT
-	TRBV12-5	TRBJ1-1	medium-sized	CASGLVLGRNTEAFF	TGTGCTAGTGGTTTGGTATTGGGTAGGAACACTGAAGCTTTCTTT
TRBD1	TRBV7-2	TRBJ1-5	-	CASSSQGVGSNQPQHF	TGTGCCAGCAGCTCACAGGGGGTAGGAAGCAATCAGCCCCAGCATTTT
-	TRBV28	TRBJ1-1	-	CASVQPGGQGKAFF	TGTGCCAGCGTCCAGCCCGGGGGGCAGGGAAAAGCTTTCTTT
-	TRBV5-1	TRBJ2-1	-	CASSFRAVEYNEQFF	TGCGCCAGCAGCTTTAGGGCAGTAGAATACAATGAGCAGTTCTTC
-	TRBV7-9	TRBJ1-6	-	CATPTGPGPRSYNSPLHF	TGTGCCACCCCAACCGGCCCAGGACCCCGCTCCTATAATTCACCCCTCCACTTT